This record concerns one T cell receptor beta chain sequence. It has no known antigen specificity. Base-call qualities are not available, and no considerably larger clone is one nucleotide away. In total, 666 healthy bone marrow donors made up the cohort. Cohort members were all nominally healthy when sampled, although unrecorded immune exposures were likely present. The donor tested CMV seropositive and was one of the 289 seropositive cohort members. A peripheral blood sample was provided by each donor, and peripheral blood mononuclear cells were used for TCR beta sequencing. The Qiagen DNeasy Blood Extraction Kit was used to extract genomic DNA from the blood cell samples. The junction shows trimming of 4 bases on V and 6 bases on J, plus 12 bases between the germline ends. Including cysteine and phenylalanine, the CDR3 has 13 amino acids. Only the CDR3 portion is preserved as DNA: 39 bases, with reading frame beginning at the first base. Taken from the germline V gene, the CDR1 and CDR2 loops are SGHTA and FQGNSA.

The protocol used for the library was the immunoSEQ multiplex PCR assay. The multiplex PCR relied on a mix of 60 forward primers for TCR Vbeta segments and 13 reverse primers for TCR Jbeta segments. The CDR3 region of rearranged TCR beta genes was amplified from genomic DNA by a multiplex PCR assay. On the Illumina HiSeq System, the amplified TCR beta libraries were sequenced as 87-base-pair reads. The authors' pipeline ran thus. Across the 666 repertoires, a later analysis counted 78 million or so unique TCR beta chains, around 10 million of which were shared by at least two donors. A nearest-neighbor algorithm error-corrected the raw reads and collapsed the reads into unique sequences, merging closely related sequences to remove PCR and sequencing errors. V, D and J gene segments were assigned by aligning CDR3 sequences to IMGT reference sequences. For a sequence to be retained, a match of at least six nucleotides was required to both a V gene segment and a J gene segment. Rearrangements were classified as productive when the CDR3 lacked stop codons and remained in frame with V and J, and all other rearrangements were classified as non-productive. CDR3 was defined by IMGT convention, running from the second conserved V-encoded cysteine to the conserved J-encoded phenylalanine. The earlier analysis of some 550 of the donors excluded any sequence lacking an unambiguous match to a single V gene segment. In an earlier analysis of approximately 610 of the donors, V segments were called functional above 56.7% productive rearrangements and were called segregating when the between-donor standard deviation exceeded 5%. A statistical classification framework was built for diagnosing cytomegalovirus status from the catalog of TCR beta chain sequences. V and J gene assignment, in a later analysis, came from comparing TCR nucleotide sequences with IMGT/GENE-DB human TR gene sequences. A later analysis assigned CDR3 sequences and most-parsimonious VDJ recombination scenarios with the TCRdist pipeline. In a later analysis, every TCR beta chain was defined by the combination of its CDR3 amino acid sequence and its V-gene family, and reads without a unique V-gene family were dropped. A later analysis removed several hundred highly shared, low-generation-probability nucleotide sequences to deal with suspected cross-contamination and a sequencing artifact. In a later analysis, a clonal expansion index for each public chain was calculated from normalized within-repertoire ranks of inferred template counts. A later analysis computed generation probabilities with a VDJ recombination model fitted to out-of-frame rearrangements, and checked the results against IGoR. A later analysis scored TCR-TCR, TCR-HLA and TCR-CMV co-occurrence with hypergeometric tests, applying a repertoire-size bias correction to TCR pairs. In a later analysis, false discovery rates were estimated by permuting HLA or CMV assignments 20 times. In a later analysis, co-occurring TCRs were grouped using DBSCAN, with TCRdist sequence similarity added in when clustering inside HLA-allele-positive subsets. For co-occurrence clustering, repertoires with fewer than 30,000 or more than 120,000 public chains were excluded, along with roughly five repertoires with anomalous nucleotide sharing. Not all clones reach the TCRdb copy of this immuneACCESS table, which keeps in-frame sequences only. Checked studies attribute under half of the gap to unresolved V genes and leave the rest unexplained. That table gives V, J and clone size, and the DNA gave D and trimming. This sample comprises around 120,000 clones, 60% to 85% of them detected only once. The top ten hold less than 5.5% of the sample.

The data originate from a study of cytomegalovirus exposure and HLA in healthy donors (TCRdb year 2017). Background for the entire study: An earlier analysis of some 500 of the donors reported 250 to 300 Gb of sequence data and more than 90 million unique TCR beta sequences from some 180 million T cells. All discovery cohort repertoires had been generated using a single sequencing platform. On average, roughly 200,000 unique TCR beta nucleotide sequences were sequenced per donor among some 430 genotyped donors of the cohort, with roughly 20% of those sequences being non-productive. The number of typed donors differed by locus: about 629-640 for A, B, C, DRB1 and DQB1; 500 to 550 for DQA1; approximately 600 for DPA1; and some 450 for DPB1. In a later genetic analysis, genome-wide SNP genotypes for about three fifths of the 666 donors were used, and that subset was treated as a discovery cohort. Donor age, sex, ethnicity and CMV serostatus were collected together with the repertoire data. An earlier analysis of approximately 580 of the donors used high-throughput TCR beta sequencing to judge whether each TCR beta V gene segment behaved as functional or pseudogenic. A separate validation cohort of roughly 130 different subjects was used in addition to the approximately 700-subject first cohort. An early release covering roughly 640 HLA-typed donors comprised approximately 290 gigabases of sequencing data and some 79 million unique TCR sequences. Rather than drawing on any new phenotypic data, the later analysis identified candidate immune exposures from TCR beta sequences and the way those sequences occurred across donors. Roughly five DR-DQ haplotypes were treated as single units for association and clustering because of strong linkage in the cohort. To predict cytomegalovirus infection status, the study combined high-throughput TCR immunosequencing, statistical association of individual TCRs with disease status, and machine learning. The study was designed to test whether signatures of past pathogen exposure could be identified by cataloging public T cell receptors. The study used immunosequencing to profile the T cell repertoires of about 670 subjects and linked those repertoires to cytomegalovirus serostatus. HLA typing covered class I and class II loci at four-digit resolution. Among the roughly 400 genotyped donors, about 83% belonged to the genetic ancestry cluster associated with self-reported Caucasian donors. To study patterns of TCR occurrence, a later analysis re-analyzed previously published TCR beta repertoires from 550 to 800 donors and added high-resolution HLA genotyping.

Results the study describes overall, beyond this receptor: Correlated functional status among segregating V segments might be attributable to linkage disequilibrium, but an unknown experimental factor could not be ruled out. Assigning TCR associations to individual alleles was difficult when HLA alleles, especially DR and DQ, strongly co-occurred. While some public TCRs were present in many individuals, most TCR sequences turned up only very rarely across donors. Several of the top co-occurrence clusters appeared to be linked to parvovirus B19, influenza, CMV and Epstein-Barr virus, according to a later analysis. The presence/absence analyses assumed that sequencing depth was roughly uniform across donors, and that assumption may not be true. In a later analysis, some 18,000 TCR beta sequences were associated with specific HLA alleles at a false discovery rate of 0.05. In both the original and validation cohorts, the classifier was reported to diagnose cytomegalovirus status with high specificity and sensitivity. Because HLA typing was unavailable for some donors at each locus, only the typed subset was used in association tests. An earlier analysis of approximately 540 of the donors showed that most TCR beta V segments appeared in productive rearrangements either about 87% or about 30% of the time, which broadly matched IMGT annotations. In a later genetic analysis, fewer N-insertions in productive TCRs were reported among donors in an Asian-associated ancestry cluster than the roughly 700-donor mean. This cohort had only TCR beta chains sequenced, and the lack of alpha or paired-chain data limited which features could be detected. Some IMGT-functional V segments, including TRBV6-2 and TRBV6-3, could not be distinguished by the 87-base-pair reads and were therefore excluded. An association between a missense DCLRE1C variant and V-gene and J-gene trimming of TCR beta chains was found in a later genetic analysis and replicated in an independent cohort. Because counts were too low, 15 to 20 rarely observed V segments, including chromosome 9 orphons, were left out of the earlier analysis of 500 to 750 of the donors. In a later analysis, HLA-associated TCR beta chains were found to be more clonally expanded and to have lower generation probabilities than equally common non-associated chains. A cluster of highly shared sequence variants was judged likely to be a technical artifact of the sequencing pipeline. The study listed 150 to 200 TCR beta chains as associated with cytomegalovirus. A later analysis found that TCR association rates varied across HLA loci, with DRB1 alleles showing the most associated TCRs and HLA-C alleles the fewest. In vitro tests confirmed that a few of the cytomegalovirus-associated TCR beta chains recognize cytomegalovirus antigens. Most CMV-associated TCR beta chains appeared to be HLA-restricted in a later analysis, and the HLA associations seemed to be driven largely by CMV exposure. For the cohort, immune exposure information was limited to CMV serostatus. A further reported finding was that TCR beta sequences accurately predicted the HLA-A and HLA-B alleles for most subjects in the first cohort. The authors suggested that the approach could potentially be extended to other disease states and immunological phenotypes.

This receptor was taken from a man in his forties or fifties in good health and CMV-seropositive. Sequenced: PBMCs. The rearranged chain carries TRBV7-2 and TRBJ1-1, and possibly TRBD1, on 5 matching bases. The sequenced DNA is TGTGCCAGCAGCTGGGAGGGGTGGGCTGAAGCTTTCTTT. The translation is CASSWEGWAEAFF.